Below, 27 T cell receptor beta chains from the same sample are listed, as sequenced in a study of T cell repertoires in cytomegalovirus infection. TCRdb re-analysed the reads in MiXCR, keeping a single row per CDR3 protein. The sample carries roughly 500,000 distinct CDR3 sequences, approximately 11% recorded once. The material sequenced was PBMCs. The receptors were gathered from a human donor in good health (CMV status not recorded). Some clones in this sample may be carry-over from other donors' samples.

This clonotype has at least ten counts. This chain connects TRBV7-3 to TRBJ1-3; TRBD1 aligns across 9 bases. Germline CDR1 reads SGHTA; CDR2 reads FQGTGA. Trimming took 4 bases from V and 1 from J; bases not matched to a gene: 5. The CDR3 totals 16 residues. The CDR3 loop reads CASSSTGGVSGNTIYF. CDR3 sequence (DNA): TGTGCCAGCAGCTCGACAGGGGGGGTTTCTGGAAACACCATATATTTT.

This clonotype was counted many times. The rearrangement uses TRBV5-1 and TRBJ2-1; D possibly corresponds to TRBD2 (5 bases). V lost 3 bases, J lost 4 bases, and 8 bases lay in between. Germline values: CDR1 SGHRS, CDR2 YFSETQ. The CDR3 is 13 amino acids. CDR3 region: CASSSRGYNEQFF. The CDR3 DNA is TGCGCCAGCAGCTCCCGGGGTTACAATGAGCAGTTCTTC. The full variable domain, completed using reference TRBV5-1 and TRBJ2-1, is KAGVTQTPRYLIKTRGQQVTLSCSPISGHRSVSWYQQTPGQGLQFLFEYFSETQRNKGNFPGRFSGRQFSNSRSEMNVSTLELGDSALYLCASSSRGYNEQFFGPGTRLTVL.

V is TRBV20-1 and J is TRBJ2-3; 7 bases line up with TRBD2. This CDR3 is built from 15 residues. Trimming took 5 bases from V and 0 from J; bases not matched to a gene: 8. Germline CDR1 is DFQATT and CDR2 is SNEGSKA (reference sequence). CDR3: CSAPLAGASTDTQYF. DNA of the CDR3: TGCAGTGCTCCCTTGGCGGGAGCCAGCACAGATACGCAGTATTTT.

This clonotype was counted at least ten times. CDR3 nucleotide sequence: TGTGCCAGCAGCGCCCTGACAGGAGGGGATGGCTACACCTTC. This encodes CASSALTGGDGYTF. This chain joins TRBV9 and TRBJ1-2; a weak D match, TRBD1 (6 bases). The germline gives CDR1 SGDLS, CDR2 YYNGEE. The V gene lost 3 bases and the J gene lost 6 bases, with 15 bases spanning the gap. This CDR3 is 14 amino acids long.

This clonotype appeared many times. The chain carries TRBV7-6 and TRBJ1-1, with D tentatively TRBD1 (5 bases). CDR3 length equals 15 residues. Trimming removed 1 base at V and 2 bases at J, with 11 bases between. Germline CDR1 and CDR2: SGHVS and FNYEAQ. DNA for the CDR3: TGTGCCAGCAGCTTAGGTCCTGGGGACAACACTGAAGCTTTCTTT. Protein sequence: CASSLGPGDNTEAFF.

This clonotype was seen at least ten times. The genes are TRBV2 and TRBJ2-3; D ambiguous. Trimming took off 7 bases at V and 0 bases at J, with 14 bases between the two ends. This CDR3 region has 15 residues. Germline V CDR1 and CDR2: SNHLY, FYNNEI. CDR3 nucleotide sequence: TGTGCCAGCACTCCGGGCCTGTCTAGCACAGATACGCAGTATTTT. Its protein is CASTPGLSSTDTQYF.

This clonotype was counted ten times or more. This chain links TRBV10-1 with TRBJ1-4; TRBD1 agrees at 9 bases. The CDR3 is 18 residues long. Germline V gene lookup returns CDR1 WNHNN and CDR2 SYGVQD (reference sequence). V lost 2 bases, J lost 8 bases, and 15 bases stayed unmatched. As DNA, the CDR3 is TGCGCCAGCAGTGAGGACGGGACAGGGCTTAGACCGCGCGAAAAACTGTTTTTT. This encodes CASSEDGTGLRPREKLFF.

The chain employs TRBV25-1 and TRBJ1-1; D may be TRBD1 (5 bases). CDR3 length: 15 amino acids. V gave up 3 bases and J gave up 3 bases, with 14 bases separating them. CDR1 MGHDK and CDR2 SYGVNS come from the germline V gene. CDR3 sequence reads: CASSELGVGDTEAFF. The CDR3 region has the DNA TGTGCCAGCAGTGAGTTGGGGGTAGGGGACACTGAAGCTTTCTTT. Full variable domain (missing parts from reference TRBV25-1 and TRBJ1-1): EADIYQTPRYLVIGTGKKITLECSQTMGHDKMYWYQQDPGMELHLIHYSYGVNSTEKGDLSSESTVSRIRTEHFPLTLESARPSHTSQYLCASSELGVGDTEAFFGQGTRLTVV.

This rearrangement joins TRBV15 to TRBJ1-1; possible D gene TRBD1, 5 bases. V lost 2 bases and J lost 4, with 8 bases in between. Germline V gene sequence: CDR1 LNHNV, CDR2 YYDKDF (reference sequence). CDR3 size: 13 residues. The CDR3 DNA follows: TGTGCCACCAGCAGATTAGGGGCCACTGAAGCTTTCTTT. Protein product: CATSRLGATEAFF. The variable domain in full, with the rest retrieved from reference TRBV15 and TRBJ1-1, is DAMVIQNPRYQVTQFGKPVTLSCSQTLNHNVMYWYQQKSSQAPKLLFHYYDKDFNNEADTPDNFQSRRPNTSFCFLDIRSPGLGDTAMYLCATSRLGATEAFFGQGTRLTVV.

This clonotype was detected ten times or more. The chain combines TRBV28 with TRBJ2-1; no definite D call. This CDR3 comprises 14 residues. V lost 6 bases to trimming and J lost 1 base, with 10 bases between them. Germline assignment: CDR1 MDHEN and CDR2 SYDVKM. CDR3 sequence reads: CASRRTDSYNEQFF. The CDR3, as DNA: TGTGCCAGCAGACGGACGGATTCCTACAATGAGCAGTTCTTC.

This clonotype was seen more than once but under ten times. The chain combines TRBV29-1 with TRBJ2-3; D might be TRBD2 (5 bases). The germline V gene has CDR1 SQVTM and CDR2 ANQGSEA. The CDR3 is 11 amino acids. Trimming removed 7 bases at V and 7 bases at J, with 12 bases between. The CDR3 loop reads CSEGSGNTQYF. CDR3 nucleotide sequence: TGCAGCGAGGGCAGCGGAAATACGCAGTATTTT.

This chain joins TRBV6-5 and TRBJ2-3, with D unresolved. Germline V gene sequence: CDR1 MNHEY, CDR2 SVGAGI. The CDR3 totals 11 residues. V was cut by 4 bases and J by 9 bases, with 8 bases left in between. CDR3 loop: CASSSGPTQYF. CDR3 nucleotides: TGTGCCAGCAGTTCCGGACCCACGCAGTATTTT.

This chain uses TRBV9 with TRBJ2-2, with TRBD1 matching 7 bases. Trimming cost V 1 base and J 7 bases; bases outside gene matches: 7. The CDR3 extends over 15 amino acids. The germline V gene has CDR1 SGDLS and CDR2 YYNGEE. This chain's CDR3 is CASSVTPRGRGELFF. CDR3 nucleotide sequence: TGTGCCAGCAGCGTAACGCCAAGGGGGCGCGGGGAGCTGTTTTTT.

The chain recombines TRBV20-1 with TRBJ2-1; 14 bases align to TRBD2. Germline CDR1 reads DFQATT; CDR2 reads SNEGSKA (reference sequence). This CDR3 region has 18 residues. Trimming at V came to 3 bases and at J to 1 base, leaving 8 bases not matched to a gene. CDR3 protein: CSARWTSGRSHSYNEQFF. The CDR3 DNA reads TGCAGTGCTAGGTGGACTAGCGGGAGGTCACATTCCTACAATGAGCAGTTCTTC.

This clonotype was counted at least ten times. This chain uses TRBV5-6 with TRBJ2-6; TRBD1 is a possible D gene (6 bases). V was clipped by 5 bases and J by 0 bases, with 21 bases between them. This CDR3 spans 19 amino acids. Germline V lookup: CDR1 SGHDT, CDR2 YYEEEE. Written as DNA, the CDR3 is TGTGCCAGCAGTAGGCCCCCGGGACATCTGAGCTCTGGGGCCAACGTCCTGACTTTC. It translates to CASSRPPGHLSSGANVLTF.

The chain joins TRBV3-1 to TRBJ2-2, with D maybe TRBD2 (6 bases). V was shortened by 4 bases and J by 5 bases, with 11 bases between the two germline ends. This CDR3 contains 14 residues. Germline CDR1 reads LGHDT; CDR2 reads YNNKEL (reference sequence). CDR3 sequence (DNA): TGTGCCAGCAGCCCCGAGGGACTTACCGGGGAGCTGTTTTTT. Translated: CASSPEGLTGELFF.

In its sample, this clonotype was seen many times. The chain joins TRBV4-1 to TRBJ2-1; TRBD2 matches at 10 bases. Germline CDR1 and CDR2: MGHRA and YSYEKL. This CDR3 is 16 amino acids long. The V and J ends lost 6 bases and 10 bases, in that order; junction bases with no gene match: 15. This chain's CDR3 is CASSQIRSGGANEQFF. CDR3 DNA: TGCGCCAGCAGTCAAATTAGGAGCGGGGGGGCCAACGAGCAGTTCTTC.

This clonotype was detected a few times. This chain joins TRBV5-1 and TRBJ2-1, with D possibly being TRBD2 (5 bases). V shed 3 bases and J shed 1 base, with 11 bases lying between them. CDR3 size: 15 residues. Germline V gene data show CDR1 as SGHRS and CDR2 as YFSETQ. CDR3 in DNA: TGCGCCAGCAGCTGGAGGACGGGGTCCTACAATGAGCAGTTCTTC. Its translation is CASSWRTGSYNEQFF.

This clonotype appeared a single time. J is TRBJ2-3 and V is TRBV7-3; a possible D gene is TRBD2 (6 bases). Per germline, CDR1 SGHTA and CDR2 FQGTGA. The CDR3 covers 14 residues. V was pared by 5 bases and J by 8 bases, with 17 bases between. Here the CDR3 DNA reads TGTGCCAGCAGCGCCGGGGCCCTCGGGAGTACGCAGTATTTT. Translated, it gives CASSAGALGSTQYF.

In this sample, this clonotype turned up many times. V and J are TRBV7-9 and TRBJ2-1, with TRBD2 matching over 12 bases. This CDR3 has 16 amino acids. The V gene end was trimmed by 4 bases and the J gene end by 4 bases; junction bases not matched to a gene: 5. Germline assignment: CDR1 SEHNR and CDR2 FQNEAQ (reference sequence). The DNA of the CDR3 is TGTGCCAGCAGCTCGACTAGCGGGGGCCAATACAATGAGCAGTTCTTC. Translating it yields CASSSTSGGQYNEQFF.

This clonotype was seen repeatedly, ten times or more. The genes are TRBV7-6 and TRBJ2-5; 10 bases line up with TRBD2. Trimming took 1 base from V and 5 from J; bases not matched to a gene: 7. CDR3 length equals 16 residues. Per the germline V gene, CDR1 is SGHVS and CDR2 is FNYEAQ. In DNA, the CDR3 is TGTGCCAGCAGCTTAGAAGTAGCGGGGGGTCGGGAGACCCAGTACTTC. Its translation: CASSLEVAGGRETQYF.

This clonotype was counted only a few times. The junction and the germline gene differ at one end; a read error may be behind it. V is TRBV20-1 and J is TRBJ1-4; 7 positions agree with TRBD1. From germline, CDR1 is DFQATT and CDR2 SNEGSKA (reference sequence). The CDR3 loop spans 11 amino acids. The CDR3 DNA reads as TGCAGTGCTAGAGCCCCCGGACAGGATCTTTTT. Its protein product is CSARAPGQDLF.

Here the CDR3 reads CSAPGQTLPEAFF. The CDR3 DNA follows: TGCAGTGCTCCGGGACAGACCTTACCTGAAGCTTTCTTT. This rearrangement joins TRBV20-1 to TRBJ1-1; 7 bases are a match to TRBD1. CDR3 size: 13 residues. CDR1 DFQATT and CDR2 SNEGSKA come from the germline V gene (reference sequence). V shed 5 bases, J shed 6 bases, and the junction held 9 bases outside the gene matches.

This clonotype has a count of ten or more. The junction differs from germline at one of its ends, possibly a read error. The chain is built from TRBV5-1 and TRBJ1-2; D possibly corresponds to TRBD1 (6 bases). Germline values: CDR1 SGHRS, CDR2 YFSETQ. CDR3 length equals 15 residues. The CDR3 sequence: CASTLTQGRNYGYTF. In DNA form, the CDR3 reads TGCGCCAGCACCTTGACACAGGGAAGAAACTATGGCTACACCTTC. The whole variable domain, filled in from reference TRBV5-1 and TRBJ1-2, reads KAGVTQTPRYLIKTRGQQVTLSCSPISGHRSVSWYQQTPGQGLQFLFEYFSETQRNKGNFPGRFSGRQFSNSRSEMNVSTLELGDSALYLCASTLTQGRNYGYTFGSGTRLTVV.

This clonotype was recorded at least ten times. This rearrangement joins TRBV29-1 to TRBJ2-1, with TRBD2 matching over 14 bases. The germline V gene encodes CDR1 SQVTM and CDR2 ANQGSEA. This CDR3 region has 17 residues. V was pared by 1 base and J by 0 bases, with 2 bases of the junction left unmatched. CDR3 loop: CSVEGLAGGNSYNEQFF. In DNA, the CDR3 is TGCAGCGTTGAAGGACTAGCGGGGGGGAACTCCTACAATGAGCAGTTCTTC.

This clonotype was seen ten or more times. V gene TRBV5-5 combines with J gene TRBJ1-3; TRBD1 matches 7 bases. V dropped 4 bases and J dropped 0; count of bases not matched to a gene: 13. The CDR3 is made up of 18 amino acids. Germline loops: CDR1 SGHKS, CDR2 YYEKEE (reference sequence). CDR3 in DNA: TGTGCCAGCAGCGCCCCTCCTGGACAGGCCACCTCTGGAAACACCATATATTTT. Translation gives CASSAPPGQATSGNTIYF. Filled out from reference TRBV5-5 and TRBJ1-3, the complete variable domain reads DAGVTQSPTHLIKTRGQQVTLRCSPISGHKSVSWYQQVLGQGPQFIFQYYEKEERGRGNFPDRFSARQFPNYSSELNVNALLLGDSALYLCASSAPPGQATSGNTIYFGEGSWLTVV.

The chain recombines TRBV28 with TRBJ1-5, with D tentatively TRBD1 (6 bases). The germline V gene has CDR1 MDHEN and CDR2 SYDVKM. V was clipped by 4 bases and J by 5 bases, with 15 bases between them. This CDR3 has 15 amino acids. CDR3 nucleotides: TGTGCCAGCAGTTCCAGACAGGACTTCCATCAGCCCCAGCATTTT. It encodes CASSSRQDFHQPQHF.